These 27 T cell receptor beta chains share one sample of origin, sequenced in a study of PD-L1 blockade in urothelial cancer. Sequencing used immunoSEQ multiplex PCR; TCRdb keeps in-frame clones, though not all of them. This table has about 56,000 clones, more than 70% appearing once. Material: PBMCs, obtained around atezolizumab (anti-PD-L1) treatment. The receptor source for this set is a man over 45 with urothelial cancer.

The rearrangement links TRBV6-1 to TRBJ2-7, with D perhaps matching TRBD1 (5 bases). The CDR3 totals 15 residues. Germline assignment: CDR1 MNHNS and CDR2 SASEGT. V was clipped by 6 bases and J by 4 bases, with 19 bases between them. The CDR3 DNA follows: TGTGCCAGCAGGGAAATCAGGGTAATCGGGTACGAGCAGTACTTC. Its translation is CASREIRVIGYEQYF.

This chain connects TRBV7-9 to TRBJ2-4, with D perhaps matching TRBD1 (5 bases). V was pared by 6 bases and J by 6 bases, with 24 bases between. The CDR3 has 17 amino acids. Germline V CDR1 and CDR2: SEHNR, FQNEAQ (reference sequence). CDR3 residues: CASSPAPQVLQPNIQYF. For the CDR3, the DNA is TGTGCCAGCAGTCCCGCTCCACAGGTCCTCCAGCCAAACATTCAGTACTTC.

This clone was counted a single time. The chain has TRBV28 and TRBJ2-1, with D possibly TRBD1 on 5 matching bases. Trimming took 2 bases from V and 8 from J, leaving 16 bases between them. Germline values: CDR1 MDHEN, CDR2 SYDVKM. The CDR3 length is 15 residues. CDR3 amino acids: CASSLQGVRIDEQFF. As DNA, the CDR3 is TGTGCCAGCAGTTTACAGGGTGTCCGTATCGATGAGCAGTTCTTC.

The rearrangement joins TRBV6-6 to TRBJ1-6; no firm D call. Deletions cut 7 bases from V and 14 bases from J, with 15 bases between. CDR3 length equals 12 residues. Germline V gives CDR1 MNHNY, CDR2 SVGAGI (reference sequence). CDR3 nucleotides: TGTGCCAGCATATCCCCTCGCTCAGCCCTCCACTTT. Translation gives CASISPRSALHF.

With regard to this clone: The junction departs from germline at one end; a sequencing error may be responsible. J is TRBJ2-1 and V is TRBV7-7; 14 bases fit TRBD2. The CDR3 is 18 amino acids. Per the germline V gene, CDR1 is SSHAT and CDR2 is FNYEAQ (reference sequence). The CDR3 coding sequence is TGTGCTAGCAGCTACCATCAAGCAGGGACTAGCGGGAGCGATGAGCAGTTCTTC. Residues: CASSYHQAGTSGSDEQFF.

The sample holds one count of this clone. This chain links TRBV5-1 with TRBJ1-2; 9 bases fit TRBD1. Germline CDR1 reads SGHRS; CDR2 reads YFSETQ. The CDR3 is 15 amino acids. The junction had 7 bases not matched to a gene; V was cut back by 1 base and J by 6 bases. The CDR3 DNA follows: TGCGCCAGCAGCTTGCAACAGGGGGCACGAGATGGCTACACCTTC. It is translated as CASSLQQGARDGYTF.

This sequence joins TRBV30 and TRBJ2-1; 8 bases align to TRBD2. The V and J ends lost 7 bases and 4 bases, in that order; junction bases with no gene match: 12. Germline CDR1 reads GTSNPN; CDR2 reads SVGIG (reference sequence). This CDR3 contains 15 residues. The CDR3 region has the DNA TGTGCCTCCGGGGCGGGAGGTTCTCCTTACAATGAGCAGTTCTTC. Translation gives CASGAGGSPYNEQFF.

This chain connects TRBV2 to TRBJ1-2, with D possibly TRBD1 on 6 matching bases. The germline V and J ends were trimmed by 6 bases and 4 bases, with 12 bases remaining between them. This CDR3 contains 13 residues. The germline gives CDR1 SNHLY, CDR2 FYNNEI. The CDR3 loop reads CASSRQGPYGYTF. DNA for the CDR3: TGTGCCAGCAGCCGCCAGGGGCCCTATGGCTACACCTTC.

The chain employs TRBV29-1 and TRBJ1-2, with a possible D match to TRBD1 (5 bases). The CDR3 length is 12 residues. Trimming pared 7 bases from V and 7 bases from J, leaving 16 bases between. CDR1 and CDR2 from the germline V gene are SQVTM and ANQGSEA. Written as DNA, the CDR3 is TGCAGCGACGAGGACCAGGGCCGTGGCTACACCTTC. Its protein is CSDEDQGRGYTF.

J is TRBJ1-2 and V is TRBV5-1, with no clear D. The CDR3 spans 14 residues. Trimming removed 1 base at V and 5 bases at J, with 12 bases between. From germline, CDR1 is SGHRS and CDR2 YFSETQ. CDR3 DNA sequence: TGCGCCAGCAGCTTGATCGCGGGCCCTTATGGCTACACCTTC. It codes for CASSLIAGPYGYTF.

The V call is TRBV5-1, the J call TRBJ2-3; 11 nucleotides match TRBD1. The CDR3 sequence is 16 residues long. V dropped 4 bases and J dropped 4; count of bases not matched to a gene: 8. Germline V gene lookup returns CDR1 SGHRS and CDR2 YFSETQ. Here the CDR3 reads CASSVGRTGGSDTQYF. The CDR3 DNA reads TGCGCCAGCAGCGTCGGGCGGACAGGGGGCTCAGATACGCAGTATTTT.

This clone came up once. This rearrangement joins TRBV7-8 to TRBJ1-4; D is undetermined. The germline CDR1 and CDR2 sequences are SGHVS and FQNEAQ. The germline V and J ends were trimmed by 1 base and 2 bases, with 8 bases remaining between them. The CDR3 runs to 15 residues. Written as DNA, the CDR3 is TGTGCCAGCAGCTTAGGAGGGTGGACTAATGAAAAACTGTTTTTT. This sequence encodes CASSLGGWTNEKLFF.

This clone was seen a few times. J is TRBJ1-1 and V is TRBV5-1; 8 nucleotides align to TRBD1. The V gene's germline CDR1 is SGHRS and CDR2 YFSETQ. V lost 3 bases to trimming and J lost 8 bases; unmatched junction nucleotides: 6. This CDR3 comprises 13 residues. The CDR3 is CASSYGQGQEAFF. As DNA, the CDR3 is TGCGCCAGCAGCTATGGACAGGGACAGGAAGCTTTCTTT.

V and J are TRBV28 and TRBJ1-3; TRBD1 is a possible D gene (6 bases). Germline CDR1 and CDR2: MDHEN and SYDVKM. The V and J ends lost 4 bases and 8 bases respectively, with 15 bases between them. The CDR3 is 14 amino acids. CDR3 residues: CASSSYRDGDTIYF. For the CDR3, the DNA is TGTGCCAGCAGTTCATACAGGGACGGTGACACCATATATTTT. The full variable domain, rest sourced from reference TRBV28 and TRBJ1-3, is DVKVTQSSRYLVKRTGEKVFLECVQDMDHENMFWYRQDPGLGLRLIYFSYDVKMKEKGDIPEGYSVSREKKERFSLILESASTNQTSMYLCASSSYRDGDTIYFGEGSWLTVV.

The gene calls are TRBV6-6 and TRBJ1-2; 7 positions agree with TRBD1. Germline CDR1 is MNHNY and CDR2 is SVGAGI (reference sequence). The CDR3 is 14 residues long. Losses at the gene ends were 2 bases for V and 8 bases for J; bases not matched to a gene: 8. CDR3 nucleotides: TGTGCCAGCAGTTACGGCCAGGGGGTAGGCGGCTACACCTTC. This codes for CASSYGQGVGGYTF.

This chain joins TRBV18 and TRBJ1-2; D is uncertain. The CDR3 spans 14 residues. Trimming cost V 3 bases and J 8 bases, with 16 bases left between them. From germline, CDR1 is KGHSH and CDR2 LQKENI. The CDR3 nucleotides are TGTGCCAGCTCACCTGCTAGGGAAGCGGGCGGCTACACCTTC. The encoded protein is CASSPAREAGGYTF.

The chain has TRBV23-1 and TRBJ2-1; 7 nucleotides match TRBD2. TRBV23-1 is assigned to the ORF class and has an uncertain function. The CDR3 runs to 16 residues. Germline trimming cut 6 bases from V and 9 bases from J; bases unmatched to any gene: 17. This CDR3 reads CASSLTQERWGGEQFF. The DNA for the CDR3 is TGCGCCAGCAGCCTAACACAGGAGCGCTGGGGGGGTGAGCAGTTCTTC.

The V gene is TRBV7-9, the J gene TRBJ2-5; D uncertain. This CDR3 spans 14 amino acids. The ends were cut back, 0 bases at V and 2 bases at J, with 7 bases in the middle. From germline, CDR1 is SEHNR and CDR2 FQNEAQ (reference sequence). The CDR3 nucleotides are TGTGCCAGCAGCTTAGCGCAGGTTCAAGAGACCCAGTACTTC. Translated: CASSLAQVQETQYF.

The chain couples TRBV19 to TRBJ1-2; 7 positions agree with TRBD1. V shed 10 bases and J 3 bases; nucleotides not matched to a gene: 8. The germline gives CDR1 LNHDA, CDR2 SQIVND (reference sequence). The CDR3 loop spans 13 amino acids. CDR3 sequence: CATGDREYYGYTF. CDR3 DNA sequence: TGTGCCACCGGAGACAGGGAGTACTATGGCTACACCTTC.

Only a few counts were recorded for this clone. V is TRBV7-3 and J is TRBJ2-7; no firm D call. V was pared by 5 bases and J by 5 bases, with 7 bases between. The CDR3 covers 11 residues. Germline-derived CDR1 and CDR2 are SGHTA and FQGTGA. As DNA, the CDR3 is TGTGCCAGCAGCCCGAGCGACGAGCAGTACTTC. Its translation is CASSPSDEQYF.

V usage is TRBV30 and J usage is TRBJ2-7; the match to TRBD2 covers 10 bases. V was clipped by 0 bases and J by 5 bases; unmatched bases: 16. This CDR3 region has 18 residues. In germline, CDR1 is GTSNPN, CDR2 SVGIG (reference sequence). The CDR3 DNA follows: TGTGCCTGGAGTGTACACCCCCGTTCTTTAGCGGGAGGCGACGAGCAGTACTTC. As protein: CAWSVHPRSLAGGDEQYF.

The V and J genes are TRBV7-9 and TRBJ2-2, with D perhaps TRBD1 (5 bases). There are 15 residues in the CDR3. V lost 2 bases and J lost 4, with 11 bases in between. The germline CDR1 and CDR2 sequences are SEHNR and FQNEAQ (reference sequence). Here the CDR3 DNA reads TGTGCCAGCAGCTTAACGCAGGGTGGCACCGGGGAGCTGTTTTTT. It yields the protein CASSLTQGGTGELFF. Full variable domain (rest looked up from reference TRBV7-9 and TRBJ2-2): DTGVSQNPRHKITKRGQNVTFRCDPISEHNRLYWYRQTLGQGPEFLTYFQNEAQLEKSRLLSDRFSAERPKGSFSTLEIQRTEQGDSAMYLCASSLTQGGTGELFFGEGSRLTVL.

V is TRBV25-1 and J is TRBJ2-1, with D possibly being TRBD1 (6 bases). Trimming took off 4 bases at V and 1 base at J, with 17 bases between the two ends. Germline assignment: CDR1 MGHDK and CDR2 SYGVNS. The CDR3 has 17 amino acids. As DNA, the CDR3 is TGTGCCAGCAGTGCCCCCCCGGGACAAAGATCCTACAATGAGCAGTTCTTC. It is translated as CASSAPPGQRSYNEQFF.

This chain joins TRBV28 and TRBJ1-5; 7 bases match TRBD1. This CDR3 contains 15 residues. The ends lost 7 bases at V and 6 bases at J; junction bases unmatched: 12. Germline V lookup: CDR1 MDHEN, CDR2 SYDVKM. CDR3 protein: CASIRRQGLGQPQHF. The CDR3 nucleotides read TGTGCCAGCATTCGACGACAGGGATTAGGTCAGCCCCAGCATTTT. The entire variable domain, with the rest obtained from reference TRBV28 and TRBJ1-5, is as follows: DVKVTQSSRYLVKRTGEKVFLECVQDMDHENMFWYRQDPGLGLRLIYFSYDVKMKEKGDIPEGYSVSREKKERFSLILESASTNQTSMYLCASIRRQGLGQPQHFGDGTRLSIL.

The chain has TRBV13 and TRBJ2-7; 8 nucleotides line up with TRBD1. The V gene end was trimmed by 5 bases and the J gene end by 3 bases; junction bases not matched to a gene: 12. Per germline, CDR1 PRHDT and CDR2 FYEKMQ (reference sequence). CDR3 length equals 16 residues. Written as DNA, the CDR3 is TGTGCCAGCAGCACTACAGACAGGGGACTCTTCTACGAGCAGTACTTC. This encodes CASSTTDRGLFYEQYF.

The chain is built from TRBV2 and TRBJ2-7; 7 nucleotides line up with TRBD1. Looked up from germline, CDR1 is SNHLY and CDR2 is FYNNEI. The CDR3 contains 14 residues. The V and J ends lost 4 bases and 4 bases, in that order; junction bases with no gene match: 7. The CDR3 DNA reads as TGTGCCAGCAGTGGCCCGGGACAGAAATACGAGCAGTACTTC. Its protein is CASSGPGQKYEQYF. The full variable domain, rest sourced from reference TRBV2 and TRBJ2-7, is EPEVTQTPSHQVTQMGQEVILRCVPISNHLYFYWYRQILGQKVEFLVSFYNNEISEKSEIFDDQFSVERPDGSNFTLKIRSTKLEDSAMYFCASSGPGQKYEQYFGPGTRLTVT.

CDR3 in amino acids: CASSARRVNTEAFF. The CDR3 bases are TGCGCCAGCAGCGCCCGGAGGGTTAACACTGAAGCTTTCTTT. The chain is built from TRBV5-1 and TRBJ1-1; D gene unclear. In germline, CDR1 is SGHRS, CDR2 YFSETQ. With 4 bases removed from V and 2 bases from J, the gap between germline ends came to 12 bases. The CDR3 is 14 residues long.